This T cell receptor beta chain appears in the sequencing data of a study of identical twins. The study, taken as a whole, reports: Abundant beta clonotypes from cord blood bore fewer insertions; memory repertoires lacked this pattern.

The CDR3 has 15 amino acids. Trimming cost V 1 base and J 5 bases; bases outside gene matches: 5. CDR1 and CDR2 (germline): SGHTA, FQGNSA. cDNA carried unique molecular identifiers, and a universal primer site was added by template switching. TCRdb called the 5' RACE reads again in MiXCR, with one record for every CDR3 protein. The data contain roughly 1,500,000 distinct CDR3 sequences, under 35% of them singletons. This clonotype showed up just a few times. Its target is not known. Healthy Caucasians were all of the donors. The chain combines TRBV7-2 with TRBJ1-1; 9 bases match TRBD1. The source material was cord blood. The TCR sequence derives from a newborn girl in good health. The CDR3 spells CASSLVGQGQTEAFF. CDR3 DNA: TGTGCCAGCAGCTTAGTGGGACAGGGTCAAACTGAAGCTTTCTTT.